The 14 T cell receptor beta chains below were found in one sample sequenced in a study of beta chain features in type 1 diabetes. Since all of the isolated RNA was reverse transcribed, expressed TCRB transcripts were what got sequenced. Data came from immunoSEQ multiplex PCR; TCRdb stores just in-frame clones and leaves some out. The sample consists of about 320,000 clones, less than 15% of them appearing once. The sequenced sample was central memory CD4+ T cells from blood. The receptors were sampled from a man in his thirties or forties in good health.

A few counts support this clone. The rearrangement joins TRBV12-5 to TRBJ2-1; TRBD2 might be the D (6 bases). The CDR3 totals 13 residues. Germline-derived CDR1 and CDR2 are LGHNT and FRNRAP. V lost 4 bases, J lost 10 bases, and 14 bases lay in between. The CDR3 here is CASGSIGSGEQFF. The CDR3, as DNA: TGTGCTAGTGGTTCCATTGGTAGCGGAGAGCAGTTCTTC.

CDR3 sequence (DNA): TGCAGCGTTCGTGAACAGGGAGGAGACACTGAAGCTTTCTTT. Protein: CSVREQGGDTEAFF. J is TRBJ1-1 and V is TRBV29-1; D is possibly TRBD1 (6 bases). Germline V gene lookup returns CDR1 SQVTM and CDR2 ANQGSEA. V lost 5 bases and J 3 bases, leaving 16 bases between the germline ends. The CDR3 has 14 residues.

The rearrangement joins TRBV5-6 to TRBJ1-2; D not resolved. The CDR3 is 12 amino acids. Germline assignment: CDR1 SGHDT and CDR2 YYEEEE. Trimming shortened V by 1 base and J by 7 bases, and 8 bases separated the two germline ends. As DNA, the CDR3 is TGTGCCAGCAGCTTGCAGACCCTTGGCTACACCTTC. Amino acid sequence: CASSLQTLGYTF.

This clone was observed a handful of times. One end of the junction fails to match germline, which may point to a read error. The V and J genes are TRBV10-3 and TRBJ2-3, with D tentatively TRBD2 (6 bases). The CDR3 sequence is 12 residues long. The germline CDR1 and CDR2 sequences are ENHRY and SYGVKD. The CDR3 protein is CASSYARLEQYF. CDR3 coding DNA: TGTGCCAGCAGTTACGCCCGACTAGAGCAGTATTTT.

The V and J genes are TRBV7-9 and TRBJ1-6, with a possible D match to TRBD1 (5 bases). Germline V gene sequence: CDR1 SEHNR, CDR2 FQNEAQ (reference sequence). This CDR3 comprises 17 residues. Trimming removed 3 bases from V and 5 bases from J, with 17 bases in between. CDR3 in amino acids: CASSFRTGISNNSPLHF. Written as DNA, the CDR3 is TGTGCCAGCAGCTTCCGAACAGGCATTTCTAATAATTCACCCCTCCACTTT. The whole variable domain, remainder taken from reference TRBV7-9 and TRBJ1-6, is DTGVSQNPRHKITKRGQNVTFRCDPISEHNRLYWYRQTLGQGPEFLTYFQNEAQLEKSRLLSDRFSAERPKGSFSTLEIQRTEQGDSAMYLCASSFRTGISNNSPLHFGNGTRLTVT.

The chain has TRBV30 and TRBJ2-2; D uncertain. This CDR3 region has 15 residues. With 0 bases removed from V and 0 bases from J, the gap between germline ends came to 8 bases. Looked up from germline, CDR1 is GTSNPN and CDR2 is SVGIG (reference sequence). CDR3 nucleotide sequence: TGTGCCTGGAGTGTACAAAGGGCGAACACCGGGGAGCTGTTTTTT. This gives the protein CAWSVQRANTGELFF.

The J gene is TRBJ1-4, the V gene TRBV27; TRBD1 aligns across 8 bases. CDR1 is MNHEY and CDR2 is SMNVEV in the germline V gene (reference sequence). The ends lost 5 bases at V and 4 bases at J; junction bases unmatched: 6. The CDR3 has 15 residues. The CDR3 nucleotides read TGTGCCAGCAGTGCATTGACAGGGGTTAATGAAAAACTGTTTTTT. Translating gives CASSALTGVNEKLFF.

The chain recombines TRBV5-6 with TRBJ2-3; D unresolved. Trimming removed 1 base at V and 6 bases at J, with 9 bases between. Germline V lookup: CDR1 SGHDT, CDR2 YYEEEE. The CDR3 loop spans 13 amino acids. CDR3 in amino acids: CASSLISEDTQYF. The DNA for the CDR3 is TGTGCCAGCAGCTTGATCTCCGAGGATACGCAGTATTTT.

The gene calls are TRBV6-5 and TRBJ2-7, with D perhaps matching TRBD1 (6 bases). Germline V CDR1 and CDR2: MNHEY, SVGAGI. V lost 7 bases, J lost 2 bases, and 12 bases lay in between. CDR3 size: 13 residues. Written as DNA, the CDR3 is TGTGCCAGCACTCGGACAGAAACCTACGAGCAGTACGTC. Translating it yields CASTRTETYEQYV.

This clone showed up many times. The chain employs TRBV7-9 and TRBJ1-2, with D maybe TRBD1 (5 bases). This CDR3 is 13 amino acids long. Germline V gene sequence: CDR1 SEHNR, CDR2 FQNEAQ (reference sequence). The ends were cut back, 4 bases at V and 6 bases at J, with 12 bases in the middle. CDR3 in DNA: TGTGCCAGCAGCTCTCACGGGACGGATGGCTACACCTTC. Translating gives CASSSHGTDGYTF.

V and J are TRBV2 and TRBJ1-2, with 9 positions matching TRBD1. The germline V gene encodes CDR1 SNHLY and CDR2 FYNNEI. J gave up 6 bases and V 8 bases, and 10 bases lay outside the gene matches. The CDR3 has 14 amino acids. In nucleotides, the CDR3 is TGTGCCAGCTTGTCCCGGGACAGGGTTAATGGCTACACCTTC. This codes for CASLSRDRVNGYTF.

This clone was detected a few times. The DNA is left out, because the CDR3 cannot be placed on it with certainty; the CDR3 is given as TCRdb lists it. J is TRBJ2-6 and V is TRBV6-6; the table's D call TRBD2 went unverified against the DNA. The CDR3 region is 11 residues in length, termini included. In germline, CDR1 is MNHNY, CDR2 SVGAGI (reference sequence). CDR3 sequence reads: CASWGGGSETF.

The chain combines TRBV23-1 with TRBJ2-7; D is uncertain. Being an ORF, TRBV23-1 has a function that is uncertain. V was shortened by 9 bases and J by 3 bases, with 6 bases between the two germline ends. This CDR3 is built from 10 residues. The CDR3 region has the DNA TGCGCCAGGTCGAGCTACGAGCAGTACTTC. Encoded protein: CARSSYEQYF.

The chain employs TRBV7-2 and TRBJ1-5; D not resolved. The CDR3 extends over 13 amino acids. Trimming took off 6 bases at V and 7 bases at J, with 13 bases between the two ends. CDR1 SGHTA and CDR2 FQGNSA come from the germline V gene. The CDR3 nucleotides read TGTGCCAGCAGTTCGCAAGAGGAGCAGCCCCAGCATTTT. This sequence encodes CASSSQEEQPQHF.